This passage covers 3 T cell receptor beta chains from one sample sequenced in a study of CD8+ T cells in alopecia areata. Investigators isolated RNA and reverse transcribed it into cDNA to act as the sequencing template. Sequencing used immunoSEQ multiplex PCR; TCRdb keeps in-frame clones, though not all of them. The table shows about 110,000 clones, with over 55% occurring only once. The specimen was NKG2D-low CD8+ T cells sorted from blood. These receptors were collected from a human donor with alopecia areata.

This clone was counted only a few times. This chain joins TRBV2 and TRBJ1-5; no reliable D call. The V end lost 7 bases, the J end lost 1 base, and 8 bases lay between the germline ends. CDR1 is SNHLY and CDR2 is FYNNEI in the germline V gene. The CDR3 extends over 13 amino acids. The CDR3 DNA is TGTGCCAGCACCCTAAGGAGCAATCAGCCCCAGCATTTT. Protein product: CASTLRSNQPQHF.

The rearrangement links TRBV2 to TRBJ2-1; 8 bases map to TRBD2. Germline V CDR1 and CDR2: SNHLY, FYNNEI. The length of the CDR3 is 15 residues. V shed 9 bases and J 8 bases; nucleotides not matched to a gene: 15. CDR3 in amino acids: CASTEGLGGRYEQFF. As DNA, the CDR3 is TGTGCCAGTACAGAGGGACTAGGGGGGAGGTATGAGCAGTTCTTC.

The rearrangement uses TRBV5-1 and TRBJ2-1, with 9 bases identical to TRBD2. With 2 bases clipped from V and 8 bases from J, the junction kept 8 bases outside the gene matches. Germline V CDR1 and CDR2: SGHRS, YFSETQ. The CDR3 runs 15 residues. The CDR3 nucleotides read TGCGCCAGCAGCTTATTAGCGGGAGTGGCCCATGAGCAGTTCTTC. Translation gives CASSLLAGVAHEQFF.